This TCR beta chain comes out of a study of cytomegalovirus exposure and HLA in healthy donors. Background on the study: Unique TCR beta sequences numbering about 100 million came from about 180 million T cells in an earlier analysis. Study-wide results and caveats: Among TCR beta chains, those listed as cytomegalovirus-associated numbered roughly 150.

Concerning this clone itself: As yet, its antigen is unknown. One end of the junction is discordant with germline, which a read error may explain.

CDR1 is SGDLS, CDR2 YYNGEE, per germline. The CDR3 runs 13 residues. While unrecorded immune exposures were likely, the donors were nominally healthy when sampled. PCR primers comprised 60 Vbeta and 13 Jbeta primers. Per the original methods: An analysis that came later counted around 80 million unique TCR beta chains, around 12 million shared. The data were produced by immunoSEQ multiplex PCR, yet TCRdb's version contains in-frame clones alone and is incomplete. The V and J calls and clone size are taken from that table; D and trimming were inferred from the DNA. The repertoire holds approximately 210,000 clones, with more than 75% as singletons.

The rearrangement joins TRBV9 to TRBJ1-2, with a tentative D call TRBD1 (5 bases). This clonotype was obtained from a male donor in good health and CMV-seropositive. Material for sequencing was PBMCs. The CDR3 region is CASSAPGVGGHTF. The CDR3 nucleotides are TGTGCCAGCAGCGCCCCGGGGGTTGGTGGCCACACCTTC.